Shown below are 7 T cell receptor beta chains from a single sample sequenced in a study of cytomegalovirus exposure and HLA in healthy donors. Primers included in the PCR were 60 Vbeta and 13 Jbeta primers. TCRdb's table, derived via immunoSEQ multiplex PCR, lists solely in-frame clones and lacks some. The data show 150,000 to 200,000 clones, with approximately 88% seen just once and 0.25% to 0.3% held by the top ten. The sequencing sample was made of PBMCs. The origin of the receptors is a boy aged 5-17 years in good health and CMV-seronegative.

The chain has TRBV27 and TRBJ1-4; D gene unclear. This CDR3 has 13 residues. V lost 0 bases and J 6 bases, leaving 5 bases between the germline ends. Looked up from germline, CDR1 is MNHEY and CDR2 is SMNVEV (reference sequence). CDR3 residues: CASSLSSDEKLFF. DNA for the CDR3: TGTGCCAGCAGTTTATCGTCGGATGAAAAACTGTTTTTT. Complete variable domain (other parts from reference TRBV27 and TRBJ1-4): EAQVTQNPRYLITVTGKKLTVTCSQNMNHEYMSWYRQDPGLGLRQIYYSMNVEVTDKGDVPEGYKVSRKEKRNFPLILESPSPNQTSLYFCASSLSSDEKLFFGSGTQLSVL.

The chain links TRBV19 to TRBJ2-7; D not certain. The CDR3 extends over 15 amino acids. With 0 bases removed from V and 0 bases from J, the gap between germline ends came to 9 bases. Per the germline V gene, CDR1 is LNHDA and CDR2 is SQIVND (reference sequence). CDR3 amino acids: CASSIEGRSSYEQYF. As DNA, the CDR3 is TGTGCCAGTAGTATAGAGGGCAGAAGCTCCTACGAGCAGTACTTC.

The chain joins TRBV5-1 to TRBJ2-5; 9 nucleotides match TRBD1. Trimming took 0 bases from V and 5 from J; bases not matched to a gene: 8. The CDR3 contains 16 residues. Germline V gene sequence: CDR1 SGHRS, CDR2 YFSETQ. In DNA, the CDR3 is TGCGCCAGCAGCTTGGCCCCGGGACAGGGAGGCGAGACCCAGTACTTC. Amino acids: CASSLAPGQGGETQYF.

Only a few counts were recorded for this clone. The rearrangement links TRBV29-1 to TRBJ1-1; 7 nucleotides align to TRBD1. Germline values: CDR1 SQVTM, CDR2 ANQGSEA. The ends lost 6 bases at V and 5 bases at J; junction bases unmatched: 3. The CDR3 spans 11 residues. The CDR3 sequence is CSVPGQTEAFF. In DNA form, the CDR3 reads TGCAGCGTACCGGGACAGACTGAAGCTTTCTTT.

CDR3 DNA sequence: TGTGCCAGCAGCGCCCGGGACAGCAGGGTCGTTTTCAATGAGCAGTTCTTC. This sequence encodes CASSARDSRVVFNEQFF. The V call is TRBV9, the J call TRBJ2-1; 7 bases map to TRBD1. Germline V gene data show CDR1 as SGDLS and CDR2 as YYNGEE. J lost 6 bases, V lost 3 bases, and 15 bases had no gene match. The CDR3 contains 17 residues.

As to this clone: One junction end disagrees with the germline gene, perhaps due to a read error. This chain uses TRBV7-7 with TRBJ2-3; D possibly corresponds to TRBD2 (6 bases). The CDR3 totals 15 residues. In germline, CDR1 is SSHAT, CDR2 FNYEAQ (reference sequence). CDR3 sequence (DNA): TGTGCTAGCAGCCAGTCGGGGCAAGCGGGAGATACGCAGTATTTT. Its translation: CASSQSGQAGDTQYF.

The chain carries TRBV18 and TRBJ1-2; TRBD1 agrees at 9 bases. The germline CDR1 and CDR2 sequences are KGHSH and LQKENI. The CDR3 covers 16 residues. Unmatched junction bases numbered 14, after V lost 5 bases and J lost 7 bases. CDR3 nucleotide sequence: TGTGCCAGCTCAGCAGTGCTGGAGGGACAGGGTGGTGGCTACACCTTC. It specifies CASSAVLEGQGGGYTF.